This T cell receptor (beta chain) emerged from a study of T cell repertoires in cytomegalovirus infection. Study as a whole: An indication of both CMV infection and matching HLA type came from public TCR beta signatures. Study findings and constraints: Summed frequency of public TCR beta families distinguished CMV carriers with the relevant HLA. In two of eight donors, the top clonotype was HLA-C-restricted CMV-specific.

Regarding this clonotype: Its antigen remains unknown. This is likely a read error, given that the CDR3 carries no conserved phenylalanine or tryptophan at its end.

The ends lost 7 bases at V and 2 bases at J; junction bases unmatched: 9. The CDR3 contains 16 residues. TCRdb fed the reads into MiXCR, producing one record per CDR3 protein. The profile shows more than 650,000 distinct CDR3 sequences, roughly 36% of them singletons. Sequencing used PBMCs. This TCR derives from a human donor in good health (CMV status not recorded). Some clones in this sample may be carry-over from other donors' samples. This chain uses TRBV12-3 or TRBV12-4 with TRBJ2-3; TRBD2 aligns across 10 bases. The CDR3 region is CASKQLSGRTTDTQYC. In nucleotides, the CDR3 is TGTGCCAGCAAGCAACTTAGCGGGAGGACCACAGATACGCAGTATTGT.